These 9 T cell receptor beta chains were all obtained from the same sample, sequenced in a study of cytomegalovirus exposure and HLA in healthy donors (dated by TCRdb to about 2017). The library relied on the immunoSEQ multiplex PCR assay. The multiplex PCR relied on a mix of 60 forward primers for TCR Vbeta segments and 13 reverse primers for TCR Jbeta segments. The immuneACCESS repertoire file appears here via TCRdb, limited to in-frame rearrangements. These files lack a portion of the clones; in checked studies, under half of the deficit traces to unresolved V genes, and the cause of the others is not known. Present in this sample are some 190,000 clones, around four fifths of which were seen just once. The ten largest clones capture 1.7% of the sample. The sample was PBMCs. The receptors were sampled from a man in his forties in good health and CMV-seropositive.

The chain combines TRBV7-3 with TRBJ1-4; no clear D gene. This CDR3 contains 16 residues. CDR1 is SGHTA and CDR2 is FQGTGA in the germline V gene. The ends were cut back, 7 bases at V and 0 bases at J, with 15 bases in the middle. The CDR3 DNA reads TGTGCCAGCACCAGTGGGTTCAGGTCAACTAATGAAAAACTGTTTTTT. This sequence encodes CASTSGFRSTNEKLFF. Full variable domain (remainder filled in from reference TRBV7-3 and TRBJ1-4): GAGVSQTPSNKVTEKGKYVELRCDPISGHTALYWYRQSLGQGPEFLIYFQGTGAADDSGLPNDRFFAVRPEGSVSTLKIQRTERGDSAVYLCASTSGFRSTNEKLFFGSGTQLSVL.

This clone was found a few times. The rearrangement joins TRBV15 to TRBJ2-5; tentative D call: TRBD2 (6 bases). Trimming pared 4 bases from V and 4 bases from J, leaving 16 bases between. This CDR3 comprises 15 residues. Germline V gene sequence: CDR1 LNHNV, CDR2 YYDKDF (reference sequence). The CDR3 spells CATSILSGVAETQYF. The CDR3 DNA is TGTGCCACCAGCATTCTTTCGGGGGTAGCAGAGACCCAGTACTTC.

The rearrangement joins TRBV2 to TRBJ2-6, with TRBD1 matching over 7 bases. After removal of 8 bases from V and 3 bases from J, the junction contained 7 bases not matched to a gene. The CDR3 runs to 15 residues. Germline CDR1 and CDR2: SNHLY and FYNNEI. CDR3 in amino acids: CASRQGVNGANVLTF. CDR3 nucleotide sequence: TGTGCCAGCCGACAGGGCGTTAATGGGGCCAACGTCCTGACTTTC.

The chain recombines TRBV7-8 with TRBJ1-1; a weak D match, TRBD1 (6 bases). Per the germline V gene, CDR1 is SGHVS and CDR2 is FQNEAQ. The V end was cut by 7 bases, the J end by 8 bases, with 14 bases between. The CDR3 length is 12 residues. CDR3 nucleotide sequence: TGTGCCAGCACCGCCCGGACAGCGGAAGCTTTCTTT. Amino acids: CASTARTAEAFF.

The chain recombines TRBV30 with TRBJ1-5; D is uncertain. Trimming removed 2 bases at V and 3 bases at J, with 8 bases between. Germline CDR1 is GTSNPN and CDR2 is SVGIG (reference sequence). The CDR3 covers 13 residues. The CDR3 reads CAWSTTLNQPQHF. Written as DNA, the CDR3 is TGTGCCTGGAGTACTACACTCAATCAGCCCCAGCATTTT.

This clone was seen a handful of times. CDR3 region: CATSRDPLAGVGGETQYF. The CDR3 bases are TGTGCCACCAGCAGGGATCCACTAGCGGGAGTCGGTGGGGAGACCCAGTACTTC. This chain connects TRBV15 to TRBJ2-5; 11 bases map to TRBD2. The CDR3 spans 18 residues. V lost 3 bases and J lost 5; bases outside the gene matches: 14. The germline gives CDR1 LNHNV, CDR2 YYDKDF (reference sequence).

The chain employs TRBV18 and TRBJ2-3, with D maybe TRBD1 (5 bases). The length of the CDR3 is 17 residues. The germline V and J ends were trimmed by 0 bases and 0 bases, with 13 bases remaining between them. In germline, CDR1 is KGHSH, CDR2 LQKENI. As DNA, the CDR3 is TGTGCCAGCTCACCACCGCATGGCAGGGCTAGCACAGATACGCAGTATTTT. Residues: CASSPPHGRASTDTQYF.

The chain couples TRBV7-2 to TRBJ1-1; D remains unclear. Germline CDR1 and CDR2: SGHTA and FQGNSA. V was cut by 3 bases and J by 6 bases, with 11 bases left in between. The CDR3 has 13 residues. CDR3: CASSFEKRSEAFF. DNA of the CDR3: TGTGCCAGCAGCTTCGAGAAGAGGTCTGAAGCTTTCTTT.

This clone was seen more than once but under ten times. The CDR3 sequence is CASSWREGYTF. CDR3 sequence (DNA): TGTGCCAGCAGTTGGAGGGAAGGCTACACCTTC. This chain connects TRBV6-5 to TRBJ1-2; D is unclear. V gave up 4 bases and J gave up 8 bases, with 8 bases separating them. This CDR3 comprises 11 residues. CDR1 and CDR2 from the germline V gene are MNHEY and SVGAGI.